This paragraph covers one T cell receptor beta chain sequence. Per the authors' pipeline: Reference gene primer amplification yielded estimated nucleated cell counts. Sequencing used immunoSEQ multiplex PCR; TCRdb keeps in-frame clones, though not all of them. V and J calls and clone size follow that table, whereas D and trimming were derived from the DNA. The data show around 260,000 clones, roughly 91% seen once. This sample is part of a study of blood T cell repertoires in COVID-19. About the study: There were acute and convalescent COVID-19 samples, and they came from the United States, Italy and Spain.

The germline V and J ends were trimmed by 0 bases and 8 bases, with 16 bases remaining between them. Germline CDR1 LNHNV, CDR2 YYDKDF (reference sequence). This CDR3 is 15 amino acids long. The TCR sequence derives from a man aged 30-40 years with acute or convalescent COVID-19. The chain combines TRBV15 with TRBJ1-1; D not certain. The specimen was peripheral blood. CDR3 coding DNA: TGTGCCACCAGCAGAGATCAAGTCGGAGGAATGGAAGCTTTCTTT. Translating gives CATSRDQVGGMEAFF.